The subject of this entry is one TCR beta chain. The target of this receptor is not known. Within one base of it there is no much larger clone, and no base qualities were kept. The immunoSEQ Assay, a bias-controlled multiplex PCR, was used to amplify TCRbeta CDR3 regions from genomic DNA. On the authors' methods: The number of nucleated cells in each sample was estimated by amplification of reference gene primers within the assay. To quantify the absolute abundance of each unique TCRbeta CDR3 rearrangement, sequence reads were collapsed and filtered. For each sample, productive Simpson clonality was calculated as the square root of Simpson's diversity index across productive rearrangements. TCRdb's version of the immuneACCESS table is confined to in-frame rearrangements and falls short of the full clone set. An unresolved V gene accounts for under half of the shortfall where checked; the remainder is of unknown origin. V and J calls and clone size are given by that table; D and trimming were obtained from the DNA. The sample records about 130,000 clones, roughly four fifths of which are singletons. Clones ranked in the top ten supply 18% of the sample.

This sample stems from a study of blood T cell repertoires in COVID-19 (dated by TCRdb to 2018 to 2020). In terms of the full investigation: Samples from collaborators originated in the United States, Italy and Spain and spanned both the acute and convalescent phases of COVID-19. The prospective study material was composed of cDNA or gDNA derived from T cells, B-cell-depleted T cells, or PBMCs. The samples were drawn from two sources: the first 160 participants of the ongoing ImmuneRACE study, and 950 to 1,500 subjects contributed by 6 global collaborators. The repertoires were made available in a free public database intended to serve as a resource for research on the immune response to SARS-CoV-2. Subjects who had been exposed to COVID-19, were actively infected with it, or had recovered from it provided the deeply sampled blood TCRbeta repertoires that made up the dataset. Sample metadata almost always included a de-identified subject ID, COVID-19 status, age in years and sex. Where HLA class I and class II types were available, the types were taken from metadata supplied by the sample provider, not from assay-based typing. What the work shows at the level of the full study, not this receptor alone: The amount of clinical and demographic metadata varied by source and participant and was provided uncurated.

Participants in the prospective study were aged about 18 to 95 years, lived in 20 to 30 United States geographic areas, and enrolled through a virtual design. In the prospective study, participants were assigned to cohorts based on the clinical history participants reported in a screening survey and a study questionnaire. For ImmuneRACE Cohort 3, a participant was defined as recovered based on two consecutive negative NP/OP PCR tests, clearance by a healthcare professional, or resolution of symptoms. In the prospective study, whole blood, serum and a nasopharyngeal or oropharyngeal swab were collected from each participant by mobile phlebotomists. Participants in the prospective study had the option to provide additional blood draws and questionnaires over a roughly two-month period. Before DNA extraction, blood samples from the prospective study were shipped at room temperature or frozen. Specimen: PBMCs or T cells enriched from blood (not recorded which). The sequence came from a man aged 25 to 40 who had recovered from COVID-19.

DNA sequence: TGTGCCAGCAGCTTCTCCCCAGGGTCCCCCTACAATGAGCAGTTCTTC. Its translation reads: CASSFSPGSPYNEQFF. This chain is built from TRBV13 and TRBJ2-1, and the D gene may be TRBD1, 5 bases matching. V and J are truncated by 3 bases and 2 bases respectively, leaving an intervening sequence of 14 bases. Taken from cysteine to phenylalanine, the CDR3 has 16 residues. Of the read, only the CDR3 DNA is kept; its 48 bases are in frame from base 1. In the germline V gene (reference sequence), CDR1 corresponds to PRHDT and CDR2 to FYEKMQ.